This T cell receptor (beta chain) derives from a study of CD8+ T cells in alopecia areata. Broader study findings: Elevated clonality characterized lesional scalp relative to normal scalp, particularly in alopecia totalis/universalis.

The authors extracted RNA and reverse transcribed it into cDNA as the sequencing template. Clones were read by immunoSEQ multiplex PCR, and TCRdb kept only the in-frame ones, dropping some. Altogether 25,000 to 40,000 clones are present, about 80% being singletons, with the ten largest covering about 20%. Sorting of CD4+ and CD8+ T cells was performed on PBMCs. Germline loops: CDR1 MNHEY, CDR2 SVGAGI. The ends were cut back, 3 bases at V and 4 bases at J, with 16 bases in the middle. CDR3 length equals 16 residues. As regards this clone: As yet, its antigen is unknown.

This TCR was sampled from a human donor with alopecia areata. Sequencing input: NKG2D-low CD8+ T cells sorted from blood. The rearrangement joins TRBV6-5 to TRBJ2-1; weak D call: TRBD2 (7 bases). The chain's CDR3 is CASSYTGEGGYNEQFF. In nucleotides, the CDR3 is TGTGCCAGCAGTTATACCGGCGAGGGGGGGTACAATGAGCAGTTCTTC.